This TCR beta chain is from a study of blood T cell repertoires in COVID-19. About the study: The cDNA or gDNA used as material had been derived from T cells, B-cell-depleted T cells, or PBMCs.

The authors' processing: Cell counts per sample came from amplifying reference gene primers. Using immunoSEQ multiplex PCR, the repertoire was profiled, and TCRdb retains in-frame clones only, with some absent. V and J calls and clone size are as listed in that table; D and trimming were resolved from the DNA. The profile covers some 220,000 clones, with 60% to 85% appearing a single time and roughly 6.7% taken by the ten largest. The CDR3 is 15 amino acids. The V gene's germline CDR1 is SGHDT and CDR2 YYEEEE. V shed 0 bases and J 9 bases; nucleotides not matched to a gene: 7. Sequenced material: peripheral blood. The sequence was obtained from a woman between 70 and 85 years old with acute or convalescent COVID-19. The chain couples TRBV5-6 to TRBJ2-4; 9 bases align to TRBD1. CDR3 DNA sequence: TGTGCCAGCAGCTTGGGTACAGGGGGCTTTGTCATTCAGTACTTC. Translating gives CASSLGTGGFVIQYF.